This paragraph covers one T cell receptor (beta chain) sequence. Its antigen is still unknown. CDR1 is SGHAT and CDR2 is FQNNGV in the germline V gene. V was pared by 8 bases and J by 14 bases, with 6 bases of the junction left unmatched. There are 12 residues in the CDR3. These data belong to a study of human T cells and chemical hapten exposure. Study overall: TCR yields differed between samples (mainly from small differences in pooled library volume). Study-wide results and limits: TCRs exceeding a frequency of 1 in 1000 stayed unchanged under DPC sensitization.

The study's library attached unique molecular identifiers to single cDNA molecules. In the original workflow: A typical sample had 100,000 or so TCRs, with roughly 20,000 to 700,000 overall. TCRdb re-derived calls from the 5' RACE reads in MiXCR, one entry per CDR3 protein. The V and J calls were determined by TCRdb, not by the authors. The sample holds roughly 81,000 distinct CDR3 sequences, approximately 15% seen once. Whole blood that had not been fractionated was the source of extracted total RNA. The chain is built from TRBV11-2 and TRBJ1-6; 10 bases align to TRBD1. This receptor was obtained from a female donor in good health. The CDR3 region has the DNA TGTGCCAGCGCGGGACAGGGGTTTACCCTCCACTTT. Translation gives CASAGQGFTLHF.